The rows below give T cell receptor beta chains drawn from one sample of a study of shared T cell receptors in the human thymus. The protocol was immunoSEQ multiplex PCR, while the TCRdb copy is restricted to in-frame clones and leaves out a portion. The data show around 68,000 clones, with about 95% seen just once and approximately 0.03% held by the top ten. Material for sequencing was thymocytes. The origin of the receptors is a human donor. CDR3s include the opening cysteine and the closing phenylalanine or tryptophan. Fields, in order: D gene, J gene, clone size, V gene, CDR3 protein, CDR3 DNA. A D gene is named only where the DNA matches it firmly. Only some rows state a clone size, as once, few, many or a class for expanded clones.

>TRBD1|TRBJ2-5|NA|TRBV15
CATSSDYGQGQETQYF
TGTGCCACCAGCAGTGACTATGGACAGGGCCAAGAGACCCAGTACTTC
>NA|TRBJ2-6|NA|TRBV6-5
CASSYLSSGANVLTF
TGTGCCAGCAGTTATCTAAGCTCTGGGGCCAACGTCCTGACTTTC
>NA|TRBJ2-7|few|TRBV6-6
CASSPRLATYEQYF
TGTGCCAGCAGTCCCCGGTTAGCCACCTACGAGCAGTACTTC
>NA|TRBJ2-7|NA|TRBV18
CANQSAHPYEQYF
TGTGCCAACCAGAGCGCCCACCCCTACGAGCAGTACTTC
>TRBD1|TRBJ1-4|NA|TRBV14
CASSQVNNRQGEQTATNEKLFF
TGTGCCAGCAGCCAAGTCAATAACCGACAGGGAGAACAAACGGCAACTAATGAAAAACTGTTTTTT
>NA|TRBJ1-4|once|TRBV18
CASSLQATNEKLFF
TGTGCCAGCTCACTACAGGCAACTAATGAAAAACTGTTTTTT
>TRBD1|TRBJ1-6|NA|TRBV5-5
CASSSSDRAAYNSPLHF
TGTGCCAGCAGCTCATCGGACAGGGCTGCCTATAATTCACCCCTCCACTTT
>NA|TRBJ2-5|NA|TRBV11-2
CASIGVTPGETQYF
TGTGCCAGCATCGGAGTCACCCCGGGGGAGACCCAGTACTTC
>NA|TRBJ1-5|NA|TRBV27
CASSHPGFNQPQHF
TGTGCCAGCAGTCATCCGGGCTTTAATCAGCCCCAGCATTTT
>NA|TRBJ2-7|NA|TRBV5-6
CASSHPGRKDYEQYF
TGTGCCAGCAGCCACCCGGGACGGAAAGACTACGAGCAGTACTTC
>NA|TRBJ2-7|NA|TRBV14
CASSQDRGGTRGTGEQYF
TGTGCCAGCAGCCAAGATCGGGGCGGGACACGGGGAACTGGGGAGCAGTACTTC
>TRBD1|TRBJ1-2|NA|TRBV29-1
CSVINRTGGRYGYTF
TGCAGCGTCATAAATCGGACAGGGGGCAGGTATGGCTACACCTTC
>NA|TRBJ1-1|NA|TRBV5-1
CASRGLLNTEAFF
TGCGCCAGCAGGGGCCTACTAAACACTGAAGCTTTCTTT
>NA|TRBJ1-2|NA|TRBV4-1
CASSQDRQDPTYGYTF
TGCGCCAGCAGCCAAGATCGACAGGACCCTACTTATGGCTACACCTTC
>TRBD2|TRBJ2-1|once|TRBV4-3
CASSQSSGGTMMTYNEQFF
TGCGCCAGCAGCCAGTCTAGCGGGGGGACCATGATGACCTACAATGAGCAGTTCTTC
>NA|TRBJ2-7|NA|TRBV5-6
CASSPHRREQYF
TGTGCCAGCAGCCCCCACAGGCGGGAGCAGTACTTC
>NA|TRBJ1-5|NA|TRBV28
CASSLGPCNQPQHF
TGTGCCAGCAGTTTAGGGCCGTGCAATCAGCCCCAGCATTTT
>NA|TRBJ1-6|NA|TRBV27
CASSPYREFGSPLHF
TGTGCCAGCAGCCCATATAGGGAATTTGGTTCACCCCTCCACTTT
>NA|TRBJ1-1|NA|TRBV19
CASSIEGNSQIMNTEAFF
TGTGCCAGTAGTATAGAAGGGAACAGTCAAATCATGAACACTGAAGCTTTCTTT
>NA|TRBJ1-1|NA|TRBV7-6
CASSLGVPQRKPEAFF
TGTGCCAGCAGCTTAGGCGTCCCACAACGGAAACCTGAAGCTTTCTTT
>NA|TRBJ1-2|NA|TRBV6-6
CASSGLIGAYGYTF
TGTGCCAGCAGTGGGTTGATCGGAGCATATGGCTACACCTTC
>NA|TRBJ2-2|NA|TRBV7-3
CASSLQRTMNTGELFF
TGTGCCAGCAGCTTACAACGGACTATGAACACCGGGGAGCTGTTTTTT
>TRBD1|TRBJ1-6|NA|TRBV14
CASSITPTGTGCYETLHF
TGTGCCAGCAGTATTACCCCTACCGGGACAGGGTGTTATGAGACCCTCCACTTT
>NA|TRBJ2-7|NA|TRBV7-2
CASSRLDPKAFLNYEQYF
TGTGCCAGCAGCCGACTAGATCCCAAGGCCTTCTTGAACTACGAGCAGTACTTC
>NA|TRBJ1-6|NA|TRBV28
CASSAFRSPLHF
TGTGCCAGCAGTGCTTTTCGTTCACCCCTCCACTTT
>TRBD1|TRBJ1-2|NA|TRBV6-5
CASSSTTGLDGYTF
TGTGCCAGCAGTTCTACGACAGGGCTTGATGGCTACACCTTC
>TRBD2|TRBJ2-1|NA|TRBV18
CASSPGLADNEQFF
TGTGCCAGCTCACCGGGACTAGCAGACAATGAGCAGTTCTTC
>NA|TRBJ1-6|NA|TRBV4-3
CASSQSRERRPYNSPLHF
TGCGCCAGCAGCCAGAGTAGGGAGCGTAGGCCTTATAATTCACCCCTCCACTTT
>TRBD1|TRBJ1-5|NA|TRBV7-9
CASSLSGTGNQPQHF
TGTGCCAGCAGCTTGTCCGGGACAGGCAATCAGCCCCAGCATTTT
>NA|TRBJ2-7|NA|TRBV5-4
CASSSDRDPYEQYF
TGTGCCAGCAGCTCCGACAGAGACCCCTACGAGCAGTACTTC
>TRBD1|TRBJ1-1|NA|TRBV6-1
CASSEPGQGSVNTEAFF
TGTGCCAGCAGTGAACCGGGACAGGGTTCAGTGAACACTGAAGCTTTCTTT
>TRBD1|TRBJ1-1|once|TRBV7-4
CASSSRDRGTRLTPMNTEAFF
TGTGCCAGCAGCTCAAGAGACAGGGGGACCCGTTTAACCCCCATGAACACTGAAGCTTTCTTT
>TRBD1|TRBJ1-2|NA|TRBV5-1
CASSLPHLVDRDEPNYGYTF
TGCGCCAGCAGCTTGCCACACTTGGTGGACAGGGACGAGCCTAACTATGGCTACACCTTC
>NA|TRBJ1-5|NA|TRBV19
CASNIQGGNQPQHF
TGTGCCAGTAATATACAGGGCGGCAATCAGCCCCAGCATTTT
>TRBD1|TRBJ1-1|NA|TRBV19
CAGSQGKDTEAFF
TGTGCCGGATCACAGGGGAAGGACACTGAAGCTTTCTTT